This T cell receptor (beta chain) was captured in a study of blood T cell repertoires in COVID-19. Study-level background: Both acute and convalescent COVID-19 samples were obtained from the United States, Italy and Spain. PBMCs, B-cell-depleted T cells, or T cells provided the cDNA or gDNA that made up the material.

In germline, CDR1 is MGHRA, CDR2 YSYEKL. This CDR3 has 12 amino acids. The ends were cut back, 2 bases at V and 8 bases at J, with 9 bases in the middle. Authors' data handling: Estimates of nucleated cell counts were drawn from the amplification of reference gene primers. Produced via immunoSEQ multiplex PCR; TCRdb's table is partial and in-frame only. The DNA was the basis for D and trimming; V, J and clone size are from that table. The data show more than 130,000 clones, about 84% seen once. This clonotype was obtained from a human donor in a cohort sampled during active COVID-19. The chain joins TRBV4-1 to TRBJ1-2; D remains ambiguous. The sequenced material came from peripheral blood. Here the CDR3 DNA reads TGCGCCAGCAGCCAATTCTTGGGCGGCTACACCTTC. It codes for CASSQFLGGYTF.